Listed below are T cell receptor beta chains from one sample, sequenced in a study of cytomegalovirus exposure and HLA in healthy donors. TCRdb's table, derived via immunoSEQ multiplex PCR, lists solely in-frame clones and lacks some. The table lists 100,000 to 150,000 clones, about 90% of them singletons, with around 3.1% in the top ten. Sequenced: PBMCs. These receptors were obtained from a man aged 25 to 40 in good health and CMV-seronegative. Each CDR3 is given without its conserved first and last residue. Fields, in order: D gene, V gene, CDR3 protein. D genes are given only for firm matches.

D gene: -; V gene: TRBV18; CDR3 protein: ASSPRRAYTGELF
D gene: TRBD2; V gene: TRBV25-1; CDR3 protein: ASSGASGETQY
D gene: -; V gene: TRBV19; CDR3 protein: ANRRHTSEKLF
D gene: -; V gene: TRBV6-5; CDR3 protein: ATAAPSYEQY
D gene: -; V gene: TRBV9; CDR3 protein: ASSTTGANYGYT
D gene: -; V gene: TRBV6-1; CDR3 protein: ASSEAGSRNTIY
D gene: -; V gene: TRBV7-9; CDR3 protein: ASSLSWGPPGGNTEAF
D gene: -; V gene: TRBV5-4; CDR3 protein: ASSSPDSEKLF
D gene: TRBD2; V gene: TRBV5-1; CDR3 protein: ASSLTGRGVSTDTQY
D gene: -; V gene: TRBV5-5; CDR3 protein: ASSLTSQFGQPQH
D gene: TRBD1; V gene: TRBV7-2; CDR3 protein: ASSLWDRDGKLF
D gene: TRBD2; V gene: TRBV2; CDR3 protein: ASNPLGRGVSYEQY
D gene: -; V gene: TRBV20-1; CDR3 protein: SARDSTEQY
D gene: -; V gene: TRBV9; CDR3 protein: ASSVENRISEKLF
D gene: -; V gene: TRBV4-1; CDR3 protein: ASSQGTGITSYQPQH
D gene: -; V gene: TRBV5-5; CDR3 protein: ASSLQDQETQY
D gene: -; V gene: TRBV28; CDR3 protein: ASSLFTGYGNQPQH
D gene: TRBD1; V gene: TRBV7-9; CDR3 protein: ATAMGQGNEKLF
D gene: -; V gene: TRBV4-3; CDR3 protein: ASSQYGAGGTSSYEQY
D gene: -; V gene: TRBV28; CDR3 protein: ASSDTNSFSYEQY
D gene: TRBD1; V gene: TRBV28; CDR3 protein: ASSPLTGTVYNEQF
D gene: -; V gene: TRBV6-6; CDR3 protein: ASSYLRGTEAF